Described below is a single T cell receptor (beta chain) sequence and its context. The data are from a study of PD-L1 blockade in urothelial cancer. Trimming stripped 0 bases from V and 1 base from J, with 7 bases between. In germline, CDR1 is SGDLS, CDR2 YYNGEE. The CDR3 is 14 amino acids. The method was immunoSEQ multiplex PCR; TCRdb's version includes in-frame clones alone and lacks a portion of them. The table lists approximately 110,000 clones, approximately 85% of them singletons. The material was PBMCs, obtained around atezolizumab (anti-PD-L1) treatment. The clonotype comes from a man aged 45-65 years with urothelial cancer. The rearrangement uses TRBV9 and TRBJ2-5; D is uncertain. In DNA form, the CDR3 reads TGTGCCAGCAGCGTAGGCGGCGTCCAAGAGACCCAGTACTTC. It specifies CASSVGGVQETQYF.